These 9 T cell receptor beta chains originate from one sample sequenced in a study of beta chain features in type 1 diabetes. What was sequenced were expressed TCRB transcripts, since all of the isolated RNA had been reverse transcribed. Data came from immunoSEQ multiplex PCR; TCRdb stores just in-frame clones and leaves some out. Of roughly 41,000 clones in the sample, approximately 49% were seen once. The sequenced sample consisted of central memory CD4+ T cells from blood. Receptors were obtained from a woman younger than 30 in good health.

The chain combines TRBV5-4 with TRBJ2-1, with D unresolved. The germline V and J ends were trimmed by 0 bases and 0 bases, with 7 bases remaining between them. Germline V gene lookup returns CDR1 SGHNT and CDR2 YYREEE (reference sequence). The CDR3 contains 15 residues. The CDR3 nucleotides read TGTGCCAGCAGCTTGGAACAGAACTCCTACAATGAGCAGTTCTTC. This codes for CASSLEQNSYNEQFF.

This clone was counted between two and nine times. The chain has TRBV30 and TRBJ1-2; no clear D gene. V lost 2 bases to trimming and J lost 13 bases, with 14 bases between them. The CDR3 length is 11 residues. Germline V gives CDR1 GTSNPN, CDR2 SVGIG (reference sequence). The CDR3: CAWSLTSGGTF. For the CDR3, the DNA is TGTGCCTGGAGTTTGACATCGGGAGGCACCTTC.

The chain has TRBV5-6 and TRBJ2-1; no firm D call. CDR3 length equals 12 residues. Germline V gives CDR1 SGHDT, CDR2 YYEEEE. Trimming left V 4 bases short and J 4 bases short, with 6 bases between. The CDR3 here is CASSTDYNEQFF. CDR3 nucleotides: TGTGCCAGCAGCACAGATTACAATGAGCAGTTCTTC.

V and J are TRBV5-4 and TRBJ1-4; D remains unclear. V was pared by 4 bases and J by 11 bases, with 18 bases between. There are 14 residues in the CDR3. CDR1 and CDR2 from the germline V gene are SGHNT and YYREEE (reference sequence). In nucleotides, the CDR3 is TGTGCCAGCAGCAACACCGGGCTACGAGGGAAACTGTTTTTT. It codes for CASSNTGLRGKLFF.

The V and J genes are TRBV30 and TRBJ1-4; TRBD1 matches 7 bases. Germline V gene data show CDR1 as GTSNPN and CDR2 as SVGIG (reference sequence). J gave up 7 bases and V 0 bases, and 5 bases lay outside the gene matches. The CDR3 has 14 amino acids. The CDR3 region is CAWSVRQGGEKLFF. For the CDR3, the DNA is TGTGCCTGGAGTGTACGACAGGGAGGTGAAAAACTGTTTTTT.

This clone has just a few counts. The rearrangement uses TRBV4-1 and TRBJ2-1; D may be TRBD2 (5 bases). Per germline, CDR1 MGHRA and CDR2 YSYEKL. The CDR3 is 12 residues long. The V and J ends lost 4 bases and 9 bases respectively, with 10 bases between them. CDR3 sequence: CASSLQRREQFF. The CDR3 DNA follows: TGCGCCAGCAGCCTCCAGCGGCGTGAGCAGTTCTTC.

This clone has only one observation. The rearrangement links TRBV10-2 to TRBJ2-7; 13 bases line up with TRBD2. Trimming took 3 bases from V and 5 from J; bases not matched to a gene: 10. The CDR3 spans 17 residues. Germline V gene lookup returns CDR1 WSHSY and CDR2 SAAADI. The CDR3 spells CASSDPRTSGSPNEQYF. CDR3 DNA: TGCGCCAGCAGTGACCCTCGGACTAGCGGGAGTCCTAACGAGCAGTACTTC.

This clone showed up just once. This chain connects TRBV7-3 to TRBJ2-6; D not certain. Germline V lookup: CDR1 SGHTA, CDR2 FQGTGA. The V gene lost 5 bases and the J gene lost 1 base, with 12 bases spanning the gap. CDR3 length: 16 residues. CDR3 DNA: TGTGCCAGCAGCCCGAAAGCCGATTCTGGGGCCAACGTCCTGACTTTC. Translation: CASSPKADSGANVLTF.

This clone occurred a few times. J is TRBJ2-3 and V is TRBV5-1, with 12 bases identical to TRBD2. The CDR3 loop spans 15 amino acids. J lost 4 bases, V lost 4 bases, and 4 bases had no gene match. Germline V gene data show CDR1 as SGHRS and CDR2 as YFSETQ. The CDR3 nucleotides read TGCGCCAGCAGCCCGGGACTAGCGGGCCCAGATACGCAGTATTTT. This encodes CASSPGLAGPDTQYF. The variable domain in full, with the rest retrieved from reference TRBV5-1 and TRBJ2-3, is KAGVTQTPRYLIKTRGQQVTLSCSPISGHRSVSWYQQTPGQGLQFLFEYFSETQRNKGNFPGRFSGRQFSNSRSEMNVSTLELGDSALYLCASSPGLAGPDTQYFGPGTRLTVL.